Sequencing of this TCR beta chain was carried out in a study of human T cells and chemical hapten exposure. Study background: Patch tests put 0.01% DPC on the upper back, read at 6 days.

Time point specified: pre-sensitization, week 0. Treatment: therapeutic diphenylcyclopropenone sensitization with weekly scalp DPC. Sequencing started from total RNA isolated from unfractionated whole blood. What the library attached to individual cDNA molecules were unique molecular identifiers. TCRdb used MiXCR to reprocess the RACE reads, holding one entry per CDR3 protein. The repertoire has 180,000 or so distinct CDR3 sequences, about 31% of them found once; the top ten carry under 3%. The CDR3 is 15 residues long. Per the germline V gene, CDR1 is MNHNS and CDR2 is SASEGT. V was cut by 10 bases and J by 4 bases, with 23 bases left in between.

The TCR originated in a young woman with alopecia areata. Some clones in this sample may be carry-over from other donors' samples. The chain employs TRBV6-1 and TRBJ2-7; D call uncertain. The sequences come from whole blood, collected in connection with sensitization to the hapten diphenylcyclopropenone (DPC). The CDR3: CATPGGSGARYEQYF. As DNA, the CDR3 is TGTGCCACCCCCGGCGGTTCCGGAGCGCGTTACGAGCAGTACTTC.